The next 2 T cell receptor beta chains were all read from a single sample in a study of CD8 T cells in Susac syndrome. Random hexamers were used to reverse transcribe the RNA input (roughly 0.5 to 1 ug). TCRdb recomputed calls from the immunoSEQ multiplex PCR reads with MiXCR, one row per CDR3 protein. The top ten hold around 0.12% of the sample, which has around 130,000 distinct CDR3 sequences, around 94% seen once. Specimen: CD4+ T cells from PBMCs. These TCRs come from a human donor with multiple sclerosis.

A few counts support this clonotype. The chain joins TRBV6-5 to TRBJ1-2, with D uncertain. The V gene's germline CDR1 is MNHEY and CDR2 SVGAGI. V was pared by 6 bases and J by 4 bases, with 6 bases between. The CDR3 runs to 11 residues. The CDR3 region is CASSRGYGYTF. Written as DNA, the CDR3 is TGTGCCAGCAGCCGTGGCTATGGCTACACCTTC.

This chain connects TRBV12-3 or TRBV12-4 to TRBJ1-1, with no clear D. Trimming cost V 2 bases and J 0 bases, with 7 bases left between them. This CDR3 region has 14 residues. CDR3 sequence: CASSLNGLNTEAFF. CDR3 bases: TGTGCCAGCAGTTTAAACGGATTGAACACTGAAGCTTTCTTT.